The text below deals with one T cell receptor (beta chain). The sample is drawn from a study of control samples from healthy donors and cancer patients. The V end was cut by 5 bases, the J end by 0 bases, with 7 bases between. CDR1 MNHEY and CDR2 SVGAGI come from the germline V gene. This CDR3 region has 13 residues. TCRdb keeps only in-frame clones here, not all; method: immunoSEQ multiplex PCR. The table has 95,000 to 150,000 clones, around nine tenths seen once. This clonotype was obtained from a man aged 35 to 55 in good health. Sample: blood. The rearrangement uses TRBV6-5 and TRBJ1-1; D is undetermined. The CDR3: CASSTFMNTEAFF. As DNA, the CDR3 is TGTGCCAGCAGTACATTCATGAACACTGAAGCTTTCTTT.